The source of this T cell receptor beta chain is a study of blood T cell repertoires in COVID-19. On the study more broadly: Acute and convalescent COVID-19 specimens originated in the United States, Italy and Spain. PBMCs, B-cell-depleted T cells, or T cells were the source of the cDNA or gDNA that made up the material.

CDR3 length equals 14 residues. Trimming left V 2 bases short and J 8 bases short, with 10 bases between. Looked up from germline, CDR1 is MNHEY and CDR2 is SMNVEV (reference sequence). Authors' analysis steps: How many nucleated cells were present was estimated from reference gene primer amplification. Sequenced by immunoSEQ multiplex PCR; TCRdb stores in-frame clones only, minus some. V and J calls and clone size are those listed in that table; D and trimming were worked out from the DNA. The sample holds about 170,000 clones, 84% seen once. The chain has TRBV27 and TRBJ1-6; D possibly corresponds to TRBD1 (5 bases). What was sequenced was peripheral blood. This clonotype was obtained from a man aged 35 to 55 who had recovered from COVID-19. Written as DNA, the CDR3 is TGTGCCAGCAGTTTAAGTGACAGTTATTCACCCCTCCACTTT. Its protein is CASSLSDSYSPLHF.